This T cell receptor beta chain stems from a study of regulatory T cells in long-lasting Graves disease. This clonotype was observed at least ten times. Time point meaning: persistent/refractory GD, antithyroid drugs over 5 years with positive TRAb. PBMC-extracted RNA yielded the TCR library. Xi'an, China, was home to the endocrinology department that provided patients. CDR3 regions were amplified by Arm-PCR using iRepertoire HTBI primers to build TCR beta libraries. TCRdb itself ran the multiplex PCR reads through MiXCR, one entry per CDR3 protein. The sample carries a few hundred thousand distinct CDR3 sequences, 23% recorded once. The germline V gene encodes CDR1 MNHEY and CDR2 SMNVEV (reference sequence). CDR3 length equals 14 residues. The germline V and J ends were trimmed by 5 bases and 1 base, with 6 bases remaining between them.

The sample consisted of peripheral blood mononuclear cells (PBMCs), taken when the disease was refractory, from a patient treated with antithyroid drugs. The origin of this receptor is a female donor with Graves disease. The chain uses TRBV27 and TRBJ2-6; no firm D call. In DNA, the CDR3 is TGTGCCAGCAGTGTAACTTCTGGGGCCAACGTCCTGACTTTC. Translated: CASSVTSGANVLTF.